Below are 14 T cell receptor beta chains sequenced from a single sample in a study of OX40 agonist ivuxolimab in advanced cancers. Clones were read by immunoSEQ multiplex PCR, and TCRdb kept only the in-frame ones, dropping some. The repertoire holds about 50,000 clones, with approximately 84% as singletons. The sequencing used CD4+ or CD8+ T cells sorted from blood, collected in a trial of the OX40 agonist ivuxolimab. The receptors were gathered from an adult with an advanced solid tumor such as melanoma, head and neck, liver or kidney cancer.

This chain links TRBV7-2 with TRBJ2-1, with TRBD2 as a possible D gene (6 bases). CDR1 is SGHTA and CDR2 is FQGNSA in the germline V gene. The CDR3 length is 14 residues. The V end was cut by 0 bases, the J end by 5 bases, with 8 bases between. The CDR3 region is CASSLAGGNNEQFF. The CDR3 DNA follows: TGTGCCAGCAGCTTAGCCGGGGGAAACAATGAGCAGTTCTTC.

V and J are TRBV28 and TRBJ2-7; 7 bases align to TRBD1. V lost 6 bases and J lost 5; bases outside the gene matches: 7. From germline, CDR1 is MDHEN and CDR2 SYDVKM. The CDR3 is 13 residues long. As DNA, the CDR3 is TGTGCCAGCAGACCAGACAGGGACCACGAGCAGTACTTC. This encodes CASRPDRDHEQYF.

The chain employs TRBV7-2 and TRBJ1-6; D gene unclear. Germline CDR1 is SGHTA and CDR2 is FQGNSA. V gave up 4 bases and J gave up 7 bases, with 8 bases separating them. The CDR3 length is 13 residues. CDR3: CASSSTLNSPLHF. The CDR3 region has the DNA TGTGCCAGCAGCTCCACCCTCAATTCACCCCTCCACTTT.

The genes are TRBV9 and TRBJ1-1; perhaps TRBD1 as D (6 bases). The germline V gene has CDR1 SGDLS and CDR2 YYNGEE. This CDR3 has 16 amino acids. The ends were cut back, 5 bases at V and 0 bases at J, with 17 bases in the middle. The CDR3 loop is CASRELWTDLNTEAFF. Written as DNA, the CDR3 is TGTGCCAGCAGGGAATTGTGGACAGATCTGAACACTGAAGCTTTCTTT.

This clone was counted a few times. This chain uses TRBV28 with TRBJ1-1; D may be TRBD1 (6 bases). The CDR3 is 16 amino acids. Looked up from germline, CDR1 is MDHEN and CDR2 is SYDVKM. Between the trimmed V and J ends, which lost 4 bases and 1 base, there was a span of 16 bases. The CDR3 here is CASSSLQGWENTEAFF. CDR3 coding DNA: TGTGCCAGCAGTTCCTTACAGGGTTGGGAGAACACTGAAGCTTTCTTT.

The chain links TRBV7-2 to TRBJ2-1; 9 nucleotides agree with TRBD2. Germline CDR1 and CDR2: SGHTA and FQGNSA. CDR3 length: 18 residues. V shed 3 bases, J shed 4 bases, and the junction held 13 bases outside the gene matches. Here the CDR3 reads CASSLVGGGTSLYNEQFF. CDR3 nucleotides: TGTGCCAGCAGCTTGGTTGGAGGGGGGACTAGCTTATACAATGAGCAGTTCTTC.

The gene calls are TRBV7-2 and TRBJ1-1, with D unresolved. The CDR3 covers 13 residues. Germline V gene data show CDR1 as SGHTA and CDR2 as FQGNSA. V lost 4 bases and J 3 bases, leaving 9 bases between the germline ends. The CDR3 here is CASSYDRDTEAFF. The DNA for the CDR3 is TGTGCCAGCAGCTACGACCGGGACACTGAAGCTTTCTTT. Variable domain in full (rest from reference TRBV7-2 and TRBJ1-1): GAGVSQSPSNKVTEKGKDVELRCDPISGHTALYWYRQSLGQGLEFLIYFQGNSAPDKSGLPSDRFSAERTGGSVSTLTIQRTQQEDSAVYLCASSYDRDTEAFFGQGTRLTVV.

The chain couples TRBV10-1 to TRBJ2-2, with unresolved D. The CDR3 is 13 amino acids. CDR1 is WNHNN, CDR2 SYGVQD, per germline (reference sequence). The V and J ends lost 6 bases and 1 base respectively, with 6 bases between them. This CDR3 is CASRRGNTGELFF. Written as DNA, the CDR3 is TGCGCCAGCAGAAGAGGGAACACCGGGGAGCTGTTTTTT.

The rearrangement links TRBV7-3 to TRBJ2-1; tentatively, D is TRBD2 (7 bases). Deletions cut 5 bases from V and 8 bases from J, with 16 bases between. Germline V CDR1 and CDR2: SGHTA, FQGTGA. There are 14 residues in the CDR3. In DNA, the CDR3 is TGTGCCAGCAGCCAGGGGCGCGGGAGTGATGAGCAGTTCTTC. Its translation is CASSQGRGSDEQFF.

V is TRBV5-4 and J is TRBJ2-2; D possibly matches TRBD1 or TRBD2 (6 bases each). This CDR3 comprises 17 residues. V was clipped by 0 bases and J by 1 base, with 13 bases between them. CDR1 and CDR2 from the germline V gene are SGHNT and YYREEE (reference sequence). CDR3 loop: CASSLGGGTLNTGELFF. In DNA form, the CDR3 reads TGTGCCAGCAGCTTGGGGGGCGGGACACTGAACACCGGGGAGCTGTTTTTT.

The chain employs TRBV7-6 and TRBJ1-2; perhaps TRBD1 as D (5 bases). V shed 5 bases and J shed 3 bases, with 13 bases lying between them. The CDR3 contains 14 residues. Germline V gene sequence: CDR1 SGHVS, CDR2 FNYEAQ. In nucleotides, the CDR3 is TGTGCCAGCAGCCTCGGGGGTGGTGACTATGGCTACACCTTC. Its protein is CASSLGGGDYGYTF.

This clone was recorded only once. V gene TRBV7-2 combines with J gene TRBJ1-5; D not certain. The CDR3 length is 12 residues. The ends were cut back, 5 bases at V and 4 bases at J, with 6 bases in the middle. Per the germline V gene, CDR1 is SGHTA and CDR2 is FQGNSA. The CDR3 region is CASSNTNQPQHF. CDR3 nucleotides: TGTGCCAGCAGCAACACGAATCAGCCCCAGCATTTT. Looking up the rest from reference TRBV7-2 and TRBJ1-5 gives the full variable domain: GAGVSQSPSNKVTEKGKDVELRCDPISGHTALYWYRQSLGQGLEFLIYFQGNSAPDKSGLPSDRFSAERTGGSVSTLTIQRTQQEDSAVYLCASSNTNQPQHFGDGTRLSIL.

The V call is TRBV14, the J call TRBJ2-1; TRBD1 or TRBD2 may be the D gene (6 bases each). This CDR3 contains 15 residues. The V and J ends lost 3 bases and 5 bases respectively, with 14 bases between them. CDR1 and CDR2 from the germline V gene are SGHDN and FVKESK. The DNA for the CDR3 is TGTGCCAGCAGCCATGTTGACAGGAGGGACAATGAGCAGTTCTTC. It yields the protein CASSHVDRRDNEQFF.

The J gene is TRBJ2-2, the V gene TRBV10-2; 7 bases are a match to TRBD2. Germline CDR1 is WSHSY and CDR2 is SAAADI. The J segment lost 8 bases and the V segment lost 5 bases, leaving 5 bases of the junction unmatched. This CDR3 region has 13 residues. The CDR3 loop is CASSKLAAGELFF. The CDR3 bases are TGCGCCAGCAGTAAGCTAGCGGCTGGGGAGCTGTTTTTT.